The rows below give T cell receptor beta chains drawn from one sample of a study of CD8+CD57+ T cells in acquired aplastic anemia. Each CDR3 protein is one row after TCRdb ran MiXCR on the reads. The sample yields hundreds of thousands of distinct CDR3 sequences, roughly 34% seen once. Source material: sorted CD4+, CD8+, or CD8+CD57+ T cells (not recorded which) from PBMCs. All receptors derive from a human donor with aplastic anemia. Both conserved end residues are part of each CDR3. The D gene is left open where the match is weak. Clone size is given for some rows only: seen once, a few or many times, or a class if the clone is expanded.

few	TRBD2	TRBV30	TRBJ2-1	TGTGCCTGGAGTGAAGCGGGAGTGAGGAATGAGCAGTTCTTC	CAWSEAGVRNEQFF
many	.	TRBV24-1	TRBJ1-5	TGTGCCACCAGTGTGAGATTATGGCTTAGCAATCAGCCCCAGCATTTT	CATSVRLWLSNQPQHF
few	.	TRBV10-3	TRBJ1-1	TGTGCCAGCAGCCCCCCCACGAACACTGAAGCTTTCTTT	CASSPPTNTEAFF
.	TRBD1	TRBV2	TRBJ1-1	TGTGCCAGCAGTGCCCGAGGGGGACAGTCGAACACTGAAGCTTTCTTT	CASSARGGQSNTEAFF
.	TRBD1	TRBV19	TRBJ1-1	TGTGCCAGTAGTACCAGGACAGGGGGCAGAGCTTTCTTT	CASSTRTGGRAFF
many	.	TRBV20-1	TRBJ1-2	TGCAGTGCCGGACTGGGGACTAACTATGGCTACACCTTC	CSAGLGTNYGYTF
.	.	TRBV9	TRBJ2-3	TGTGCCAGCAGCGTACTGGCTTTCTCAGCAGATACGCAGTATTTT	CASSVLAFSADTQYF
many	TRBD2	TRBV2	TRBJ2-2	TGTGCCAGCAGTCTGAATCGGGGGGCCGGGGAGCTGTTTTTT	CASSLNRGAGELFF
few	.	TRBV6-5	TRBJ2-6	TGTGCCAGCAGTTACGGGGTGACCTCTGGGGCCAACGTCCTGACTTTC	CASSYGVTSGANVLTF
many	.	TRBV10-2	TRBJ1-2	TGCGCCAGCAGTACCGTGAAGAACTATGGCTACACCTTC	CASSTVKNYGYTF
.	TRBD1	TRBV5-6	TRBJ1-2	TGTGCCAGCAGCACCCCGACAGGGCTCAACTATGGCTACGCCTTC	CASSTPTGLNYGYAF
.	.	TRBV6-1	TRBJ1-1	TGTGCCAGTCAGGGTCCCTCTGAAGCTTTCTTT	CASQGPSEAFF
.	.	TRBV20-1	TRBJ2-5	TGCAGTGCTAGAGATCTTAGGGGGATTCAAGAGACCCAGTACTTC	CSARDLRGIQETQYF
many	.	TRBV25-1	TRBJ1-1	TGTGCCAGCAGTGAAGGAGGCAACACTGAAGCTTTCTTT	CASSEGGNTEAFF
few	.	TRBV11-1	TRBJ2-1	TGTGCCAGCAGCTCACCAGGACAGAACTACAATGAGCAGTTCTTC	CASSSPGQNYNEQFF
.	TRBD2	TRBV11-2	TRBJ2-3	TGTGCCAGCAGTCAAAGGACCGCGGGGGGGTCAGATACGCAGTATTTT	CASSQRTAGGSDTQYF
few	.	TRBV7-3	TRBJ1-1	TGTGCCAGCAGCTCAAAACAGGTAGTAGCCTCTGAAGCTTTCTTT	CASSSKQVVASEAFF
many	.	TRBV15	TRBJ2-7	TGTGCCACCAGCAGGGGGGGGGGCGGGAGCTGGAACGAGCAGTACTTC	CATSRGGGGSWNEQYF
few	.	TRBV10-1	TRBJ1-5	TGCGCCAGCAGCCAAGGGACGAAACCCAATCAGCCCCAGCATTTT	CASSQGTKPNQPQHF
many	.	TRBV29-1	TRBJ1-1	TGCAGCGTTGATTGGAGTAACACTGAAGCTTTCTTT	CSVDWSNTEAFF
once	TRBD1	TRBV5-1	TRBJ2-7	TGCGCCAGCAGCGAGTCCGGGACAGGCGACTCCTCCTACGAGCAGTACTTC	CASSESGTGDSSYEQYF
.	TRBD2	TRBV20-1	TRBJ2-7	TGCAGTGGTTCCCCTCTAGCGGGAGGAGTTAGCGAGCAGTACTTC	CSGSPLAGGVSEQYF
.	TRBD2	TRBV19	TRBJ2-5	TGTGCCAGTAGTACGGGGGGGCATCAAGAGACCCAGTACTTC	CASSTGGHQETQYF
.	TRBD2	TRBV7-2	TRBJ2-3	TGTGCCAGCAGCATCGGGGGGGGACCAAACACAGATACGCAGTATTTT	CASSIGGGPNTDTQYF
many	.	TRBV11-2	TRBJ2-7	TGTGCCAGCAGCGAAAGGGCCTCCTCGGGAGAGCAGTACTTC	CASSERASSGEQYF
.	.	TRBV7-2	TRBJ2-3	TGTGCCGGCCGTTCGGGGACCACAGATACGCAGTATTTT	CAGRSGTTDTQYF
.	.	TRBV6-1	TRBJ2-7	TGTGCCAGCAGTGGAACTATCGATGAGCAGTACTTC	CASSGTIDEQYF
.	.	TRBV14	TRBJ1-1	TGTGCCAGCAGCCATAACGGCAGGGCCAGTGAAGCTTTCTTT	CASSHNGRASEAFF
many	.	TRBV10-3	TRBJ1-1	TGTGCCATCAGGCAGGACAGTGGGAGCACTGAAGCTTTCTTT	CAIRQDSGSTEAFF
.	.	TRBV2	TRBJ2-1	TGTGCCAGCAGTGAAAACCAGCGGAGCTCCTACAATGAGCAGTTCTTC	CASSENQRSSYNEQFF
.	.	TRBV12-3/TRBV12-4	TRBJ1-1	TGTGCCAGCAGTAGAGAACTAGGCACTGAAGCTTTCTTT	CASSRELGTEAFF
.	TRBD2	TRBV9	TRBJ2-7	TGTGCCAGCAGCGTAGAGCGGGGAAATAGCGAGCAGTACTTC	CASSVERGNSEQYF
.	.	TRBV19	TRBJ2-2	TGTGCCAGCAGCTTGTTCGGCGGGGCGGGCGGGGAGCTGTTTTTT	CASSLFGGAGGELFF
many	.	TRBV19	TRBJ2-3	TGTGCCATCGGTTATGGCGGTGGAACAGATACGCAGTATTTT	CAIGYGGGTDTQYF
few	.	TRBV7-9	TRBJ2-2	TGTGCCAGCAGACGGACAGATAACACCGGGGAGCTGTTTTTT	CASRRTDNTGELFF
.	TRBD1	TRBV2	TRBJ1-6	TGTGCCAGCAGACCCGGGACAGCGAATTTCCCCCTCCACTTT	CASRPGTANFPLHF
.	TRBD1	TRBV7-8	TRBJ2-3	TGTGCCAGCGGCTTAGGCCCGGGACAGATTACGCAGTATTTT	CASGLGPGQITQYF
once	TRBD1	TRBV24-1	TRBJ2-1	TGTGCCACCAGTGCCCCGGGACAGGGAAATTTTTTAGAGCAGTTCTTC	CATSAPGQGNFLEQFF
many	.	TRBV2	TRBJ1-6	TGTGCCAGCAGTGAAGGGGGGAATTCACCCCTCCACTTT	CASSEGGNSPLHF
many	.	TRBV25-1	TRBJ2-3	TGTGCCAGCAGTGGAGTCTACACAGATACGCAGTATTTT	CASSGVYTDTQYF
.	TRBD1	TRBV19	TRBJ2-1	TGTGCCAGTAAAGGGACAGGGTTTTTCGATGAGCAGTTCTTC	CASKGTGFFDEQFF
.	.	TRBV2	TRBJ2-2	TGTGCCAGCAGTGAAATGTCTTCCGGGGAGCTGTTTTTT	CASSEMSSGELFF
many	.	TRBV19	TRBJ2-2	TGTGCCAGTAGTATAAGGGACGGGGAGCTGTTTTTT	CASSIRDGELFF
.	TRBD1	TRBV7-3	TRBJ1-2	TGTGCCAGCAGCTTAACGTCGGGACAGGGTTCGGGGGGCTACACCTTC	CASSLTSGQGSGGYTF
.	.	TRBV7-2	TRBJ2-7	TGTGCTAGAGATCAGGGCGGCTCGATCTACGAGCAGTACTTC	CARDQGGSIYEQYF
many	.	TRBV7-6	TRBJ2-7	TGTGCCAGCAGCTCTATCAGGGTGTTGTCCTACGAGCAGTACTTC	CASSSIRVLSYEQYF
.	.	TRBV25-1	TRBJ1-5	TGTGCCAGCTCACCTCTCCGGGACAATCAGCCCCAGCATTTT	CASSPLRDNQPQHF